This TCR beta chain is drawn from a study of blood T cell repertoires in COVID-19. Overall study: Sites across the United States, Italy and Spain contributed samples from acute and convalescent COVID-19.

The table came from immunoSEQ multiplex PCR; TCRdb's copy has only in-frame clones and leaves some out. The table has approximately 150,000 clones, roughly 84% seen once. V lost 6 bases, J lost 4 bases, and 10 bases lay in between. The germline V gene has CDR1 MNHEY and CDR2 SVGAGI. The CDR3 spans 14 residues. This clonotype was obtained from a human donor with acute or convalescent COVID-19. The donor label of this sample is uncertain. The J gene is TRBJ2-6, the V gene TRBV6-5; D is undetermined. Material: peripheral blood. The CDR3 loop is CASRLAGGANVLTF. DNA for the CDR3: TGTGCCAGCAGACTGGCCGGGGGGGCCAACGTCCTGACTTTC.